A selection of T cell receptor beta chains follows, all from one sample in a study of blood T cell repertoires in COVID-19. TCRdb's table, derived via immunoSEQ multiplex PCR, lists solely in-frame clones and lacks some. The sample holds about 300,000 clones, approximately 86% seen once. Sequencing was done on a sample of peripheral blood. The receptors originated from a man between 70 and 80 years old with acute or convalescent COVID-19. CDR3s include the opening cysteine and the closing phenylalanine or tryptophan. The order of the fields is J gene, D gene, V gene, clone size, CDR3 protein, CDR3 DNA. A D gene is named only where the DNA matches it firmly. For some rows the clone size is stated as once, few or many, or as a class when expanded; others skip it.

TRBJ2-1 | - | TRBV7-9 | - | CASTRYNEQFF | TGTGCCAGCACCCGCTACAATGAGCAGTTCTTC
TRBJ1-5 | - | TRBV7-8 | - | CASSLRGAGAYQPQHF | TGTGCCAGCAGCTTACGGGGGGCAGGGGCTTATCAGCCCCAGCATTTT
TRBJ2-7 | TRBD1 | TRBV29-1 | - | CSVLWGDRGDEQYF | TGCAGCGTTCTTTGGGGGGACAGGGGTGACGAGCAGTACTTC
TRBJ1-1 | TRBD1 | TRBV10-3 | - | CAIRPDREGNTEAFF | TGTGCCATCAGGCCGGACAGGGAGGGGAACACTGAAGCTTTCTTT
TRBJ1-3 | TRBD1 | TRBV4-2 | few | CASSQGAGTGGHTIYF | TGTGCCAGCAGCCAAGGTGCGGGGACAGGGGGTCACACCATATATTTT
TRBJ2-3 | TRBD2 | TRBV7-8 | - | CASSFGGSADTQYF | TGTGCCAGCAGCTTTGGCGGGAGTGCGGATACGCAGTATTTT
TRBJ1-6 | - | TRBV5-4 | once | CASSLGGGSPLHF | TGTGCCAGCAGCTTGGGGGGGGGTTCACCCCTCCACTTT
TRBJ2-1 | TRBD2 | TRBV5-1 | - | CASSLDLAGSYNEQFF | TGCGCCAGCAGCTTGGACCTAGCGGGCTCCTACAATGAGCAGTTCTTC
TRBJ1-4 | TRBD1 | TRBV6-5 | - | CASRATGATNEKLFF | TGTGCCAGCAGAGCGACAGGGGCGACTAATGAAAAACTGTTTTTT
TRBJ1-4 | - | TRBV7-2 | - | CASSLRPATNEKLFF | TGTGCCAGCAGCCTCCGTCCCGCAACTAATGAAAAACTGTTTTTT
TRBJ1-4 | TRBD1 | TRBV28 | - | CASRSGQTNEKLFF | TGTGCCAGCCGCTCGGGACAGACTAATGAAAAACTGTTTTTT
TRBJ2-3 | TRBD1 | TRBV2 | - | CASKEQGARDTQYF | TGTGCCAGCAAAGAACAGGGGGCTAGGGATACGCAGTATTTT
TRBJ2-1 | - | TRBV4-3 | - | CASSPPRTDIREREQFF | TGCGCCAGCAGCCCTCCGAGAACCGATATCCGGGAGAGAGAGCAGTTCTTC
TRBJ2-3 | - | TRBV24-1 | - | CATSDLKDQGLTDTQYF | TGTGCCACCAGTGATTTGAAGGACCAGGGACTCACAGATACGCAGTATTTT
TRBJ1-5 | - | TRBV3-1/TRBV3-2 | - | CASSQDPHGSNQPQHF | TGTGCCAGCAGCCAAGATCCTCACGGTAGCAATCAGCCCCAGCATTTT
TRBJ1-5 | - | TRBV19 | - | CASSPSAGGTSNQPQHF | TGTGCCAGTAGTCCCTCCGCTGGAGGGACGAGCAATCAGCCCCAGCATTTT
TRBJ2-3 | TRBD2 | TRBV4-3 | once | CASSQDRASGRVTTDTQYF | TGCGCCAGCAGCCAAGATAGGGCTAGCGGGAGAGTCACCACAGATACGCAGTATTTT
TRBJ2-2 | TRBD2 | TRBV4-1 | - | CASSQAPAGGPPGELFF | TGCGCCAGCAGCCAAGCTCCCGCGGGGGGGCCCCCCGGGGAGCTGTTTTTT
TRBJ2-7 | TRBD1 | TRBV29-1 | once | CSVTRGRFREQYF | TGCAGCGTTACCAGGGGGCGGTTTCGCGAGCAGTACTTC
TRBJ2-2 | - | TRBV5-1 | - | CASSLVAGTGELFF | TGCGCCAGCAGCTTGGTGGCGGGAACCGGGGAGCTGTTTTTT
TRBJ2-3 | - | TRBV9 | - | CASSVYPTGDTQYF | TGTGCCAGCAGCGTATACCCCACGGGGGATACGCAGTATTTT
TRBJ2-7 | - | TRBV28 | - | CASRSAGERTYEQYF | TGTGCCAGCAGGTCCGCCGGTGAACGTACCTACGAGCAGTACTTC
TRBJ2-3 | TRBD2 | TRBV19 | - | CASSMISGSPTDTQYF | TGTGCCAGTAGTATGATTAGCGGGAGTCCCACAGATACGCAGTATTTT
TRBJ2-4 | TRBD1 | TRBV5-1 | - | CASSSQGEGDIQYF | TGCGCCAGCAGCTCCCAGGGGGAAGGGGACATTCAGTACTTC
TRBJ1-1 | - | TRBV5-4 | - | CASSQAGLLNTEAFF | TGTGCCAGCAGTCAGGCCGGACTCTTGAACACTGAAGCTTTCTTT
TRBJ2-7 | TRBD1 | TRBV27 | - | CASSNRGPTYEQYF | TGTGCCAGCAGTAACAGGGGGCCTACCTACGAGCAGTACTTC
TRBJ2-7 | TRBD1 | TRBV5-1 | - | CASSLAQGAFRDEQYF | TGCGCCAGCAGCTTGGCCCAGGGGGCTTTTCGGGACGAGCAGTACTTC
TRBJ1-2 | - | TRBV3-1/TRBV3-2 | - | CASSQVRGSNYGYTF | TGTGCCAGCAGCCAAGTCAGGGGCTCTAACTATGGCTACACCTTC
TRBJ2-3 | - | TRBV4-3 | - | CASSQESPDVAYTDTQYF | TGCGCCAGCAGCCAAGAGTCTCCAGATGTCGCATACACAGATACGCAGTATTTT
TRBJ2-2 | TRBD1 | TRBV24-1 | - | CATSNLGGVYTGELFF | TGTGCCACCAGCAACTTAGGGGGCGTCTACACCGGGGAGCTGTTTTTT
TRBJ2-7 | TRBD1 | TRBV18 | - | CASSPRTGVDGQYF | TGTGCCAGCTCACCACGTACAGGGGTGGACGGGCAGTACTTC
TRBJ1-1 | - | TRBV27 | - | CASRGSLNTEAFF | TGTGCCAGCAGGGGCAGCCTGAACACTGAAGCTTTCTTT
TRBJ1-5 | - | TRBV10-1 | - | CAGPMGGDWSNQPQHF | TGCGCCGGTCCCATGGGGGGGGACTGGAGCAATCAGCCCCAGCATTTT
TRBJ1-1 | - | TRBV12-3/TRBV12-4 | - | CASSQGGNTEAFF | TGTGCCAGCAGCCAAGGGGGTAACACTGAAGCTTTCTTT